A selection of T cell receptor beta chains follows, all from one sample in a study of post-analysis software for immune sequencing data. TCRdb re-derived calls from the PCR reads in MiXCR, one entry per CDR3 protein. The data hold 350,000 to 450,000 distinct CDR3 sequences, with approximately 38% observed a single time. The source material was blood. The receptor set was obtained from a girl between 2 and 10 years old with multiple sclerosis. CDR3s include the opening cysteine and the closing phenylalanine or tryptophan. Fields, in order: V gene, J gene, CDR3 length, CDR3 protein.

v_gene: TRBV4-1
j_gene: TRBJ1-5
len: 15
CDR3aa: CASSQGREINQPQHF

v_gene: TRBV7-2
j_gene: TRBJ2-5
len: 17
CDR3aa: CASSLGLAGGSQETQYF

v_gene: TRBV18
j_gene: TRBJ1-1
len: 15
CDR3aa: CASSPITGQDTEAFF

v_gene: TRBV2
j_gene: TRBJ2-1
len: 12
CDR3aa: CASIRGDNEQFF

v_gene: TRBV7-9
j_gene: TRBJ2-1
len: 12
CDR3aa: CASTWEGADQFF

v_gene: TRBV28
j_gene: TRBJ2-7
len: 15
CDR3aa: CASTLYRGNIYEQYF

v_gene: TRBV27
j_gene: TRBJ2-1
len: 14
CDR3aa: CASKGWGGRDEQFF

v_gene: TRBV7-9
j_gene: TRBJ2-7
len: 14
CDR3aa: CSSSEGQGWYEQYF

v_gene: TRBV9
j_gene: TRBJ2-1
len: 18
CDR3aa: CASSVDSWADSSYNEQFF

v_gene: TRBV6-5
j_gene: TRBJ2-7
len: 13
CDR3aa: CASSFRPDYEQYF

v_gene: TRBV5-1
j_gene: TRBJ1-2
len: 16
CDR3aa: CASSRDSGGTYYGYTF

v_gene: TRBV27
j_gene: TRBJ2-2
len: 12
CDR3aa: CASSFFTGELFF

v_gene: TRBV29-1
j_gene: TRBJ2-1
len: 13
CDR3aa: CSVQGVSYNEQFF

v_gene: TRBV12-3/TRBV12-4
j_gene: TRBJ2-7
len: 14
CDR3aa: CASSFWSGGYEQYF

v_gene: TRBV20-1
j_gene: TRBJ2-1
len: 14
CDR3aa: CSALTSGGDNEQFF

v_gene: TRBV11-2
j_gene: TRBJ2-1
len: 19
CDR3aa: CASSLMGHREYSSYNEQFF

v_gene: TRBV12-5
j_gene: TRBJ1-5
len: 14
CDR3aa: CASGLVPSNQPQHF

v_gene: TRBV7-2
j_gene: TRBJ2-3
len: 17
CDR3aa: CASSRHPGRGDTDTQYF

v_gene: TRBV28
j_gene: TRBJ2-5
len: 16
CDR3aa: CASNLARDYLQETQYF

v_gene: TRBV29-1
j_gene: TRBJ1-1
len: 14
CDR3aa: CSVERRVMNTEAFF

v_gene: TRBV15
j_gene: TRBJ1-2
len: 14
CDR3aa: CATSRDSYSGGYTF

v_gene: TRBV7-9
j_gene: TRBJ2-7
len: 15
CDR3aa: CASSLVGRDSYEQYF

v_gene: TRBV3-1
j_gene: TRBJ2-5
len: 16
CDR3aa: CASSQILAGVGETQYF

v_gene: TRBV7-8
j_gene: TRBJ2-7
len: 15
CDR3aa: CASSQTGALSYEQYF

v_gene: TRBV12-3/TRBV12-4
j_gene: TRBJ2-3
len: 16
CDR3aa: CAGSRWGQARTDTQYF

v_gene: TRBV7-9
j_gene: TRBJ2-7
len: 14
CDR3aa: CASSLGDSYYEQYF

v_gene: TRBV6-1
j_gene: TRBJ2-5
len: 14
CDR3aa: CASREAGVRETQYF

v_gene: TRBV4-1
j_gene: TRBJ2-5
len: 13
CDR3aa: CASSQVTANEQYF

v_gene: TRBV10-3
j_gene: TRBJ2-7
len: 12
CDR3aa: CAISGGVAEQYF

v_gene: TRBV4-1
j_gene: TRBJ1-4
len: 16
CDR3aa: CASTRGGSATNEKLFF

v_gene: TRBV29-1
j_gene: TRBJ1-1
len: 13
CDR3aa: CSVATGMDTEAFF

v_gene: TRBV4-2
j_gene: TRBJ1-4
len: 18
CDR3aa: CASSQALPGGHRHKKLFF

v_gene: TRBV5-1
j_gene: TRBJ2-2
len: 15
CDR3aa: CASSSGTSGAGELFF

v_gene: TRBV29-1
j_gene: TRBJ1-2
len: 12
CDR3aa: CSTSTGGPSYTF

v_gene: TRBV3-1
j_gene: TRBJ1-6
len: 15
CDR3aa: CASSQGVGWNSPLHF

v_gene: TRBV28
j_gene: TRBJ2-7
len: 13
CDR3aa: CASSFLTGAAAYF

v_gene: TRBV20-1
j_gene: TRBJ1-5
len: 14
CDR3aa: CSASSTGPNQPQHF

v_gene: TRBV4-1
j_gene: TRBJ1-2
len: 14
CDR3aa: CASSLPGRVKGYTF

v_gene: TRBV7-8
j_gene: TRBJ1-2
len: 16
CDR3aa: CASSLADRLTNYGYTF

v_gene: TRBV6-5
j_gene: TRBJ1-1
len: 13
CDR3aa: CASRKQGITEAFF

v_gene: TRBV19
j_gene: TRBJ2-1
len: 17
CDR3aa: CASSITTSGFPYNEQFF

v_gene: TRBV20-1
j_gene: .
len: 14
CDR3aa: CSARDRTGTYEQYF

v_gene: TRBV6-5
j_gene: TRBJ1-4
len: 14
CDR3aa: CASKIDYLNEKLFF